These 28 T cell receptor beta chains were all obtained from the same sample, sequenced in a study of patients and donors after allogeneic stem cell transplantation. TCRdb redid the calling of the RT-PCR reads with MiXCR, one entry per CDR3 protein. The sample has about a million distinct CDR3 sequences; more than 15% are singletons. Sequencing used blood, either unsorted or a sorted T cell fraction (not recorded which). The receptors here all came from a human donor who was either an allogeneic HSCT recipient or a stem cell or donor lymphocyte infusion donor (not recorded which). It is not recorded whose cells these are; they may come from a transplant donor.

This clonotype came up a few times. A read error may produce the germline difference seen at one junction end. The chain joins TRBV3-1 to TRBJ2-3; 9 nucleotides match TRBD2. Per the germline V gene, CDR1 is LGHDT and CDR2 is YNNKEL (reference sequence). CDR3 length: 14 residues. CDR3 sequence reads: CASSQAGGPDTQYF. The CDR3 coding sequence is TGTGCCAGCAGTCAAGCGGGGGGCCCAGATACGCAGTATTTT.

This clonotype occurred once. The V call is TRBV4-1, the J call TRBJ1-5; 10 bases match TRBD1. Germline V lookup: CDR1 MGHRA, CDR2 YSYEKL. The CDR3 totals 16 residues. The V and J ends lost 4 bases and 2 bases, in that order; junction bases with no gene match: 5. The CDR3 loop is CASSPDRGLGNQPQHF. The CDR3 nucleotides read TGCGCCAGCAGCCCCGACAGGGGGCTCGGCAATCAGCCCCAGCATTTT.

This rearrangement joins TRBV5-1 to TRBJ2-4; no definite D call. The CDR3 contains 13 residues. Between the trimmed V and J ends, which lost 0 bases and 5 bases, there was a span of 6 bases. Germline V gene sequence: CDR1 SGHRS, CDR2 YFSETQ. The CDR3 nucleotides read TGCGCCAGCAGCTTGGTGGCAGAAAACATTCAGTACTTC. The encoded protein is CASSLVAENIQYF.

V usage is TRBV5-1 and J usage is TRBJ2-3, with D tentatively TRBD2 (6 bases). Trimming pared 4 bases from V and 4 bases from J, leaving 19 bases between. In germline, CDR1 is SGHRS, CDR2 YFSETQ. The CDR3 runs to 16 residues. CDR3 sequence: CASSGFSAGGADTQYF. For the CDR3, the DNA is TGCGCCAGCAGCGGGTTTTCGGCCGGCGGGGCAGATACGCAGTATTTT.

V and J are TRBV11-2 and TRBJ1-4, with 7 positions matching TRBD1. Germline-derived CDR1 and CDR2 are SGHAT and FQNNGV. J was trimmed by 5 bases and V by 7 bases; bases with no gene match: 7. The CDR3 is 14 amino acids. CDR3 bases: TGTGCCAGCAACAAGGGACAGTCGAATGAAAAACTGTTTTTT. Translated, it gives CASNKGQSNEKLFF. The full variable domain, its missing parts supplied by reference TRBV11-2 and TRBJ1-4, is EAGVAQSPRYKIIEKRQSVAFWCNPISGHATLYWYQQILGQGPKLLIQFQNNGVVDDSQLPKDRFSAERLKGVDSTLKIQPAKLEDSAVYLCASNKGQSNEKLFFGSGTQLSVL.

In this sample, this clonotype turned up a few times. The rearrangement joins TRBV7-3 to TRBJ2-1; 13 positions match TRBD2. Germline CDR1 reads SGHTA; CDR2 reads FQGTGA. The V and J ends lost 9 bases and 7 bases, in that order; junction bases with no gene match: 3. There are 13 residues in the CDR3. The DNA of the CDR3 is TGTGCCAGAAAGACTAGCGGGGGGAATGAGCAGTTCTTC. Translating gives CARKTSGGNEQFF. The full variable domain, its missing parts supplied by reference TRBV7-3 and TRBJ2-1, is GAGVSQTPSNKVTEKGKYVELRCDPISGHTALYWYRQSLGQGPEFLIYFQGTGAADDSGLPNDRFFAVRPEGSVSTLKIQRTERGDSAVYLCARKTSGGNEQFFGPGTRLTVL.

This clonotype was observed many times. V is TRBV29-1 and J is TRBJ2-1, with D unresolved. Looked up from germline, CDR1 is SQVTM and CDR2 is ANQGSEA. V was shortened by 3 bases and J by 3 bases, with 3 bases between the two germline ends. The CDR3 consists of 11 residues. CDR3 in DNA: TGCAGCGTTGAGGTCTACAATGAGCAGTTCTTC. It specifies CSVEVYNEQFF.

This clonotype has just a few counts. V and J are TRBV9 and TRBJ2-7, with D unclear. The CDR3 runs to 15 residues. Germline-derived CDR1 and CDR2 are SGDLS and YYNGEE. Trimming cost V 1 base and J 5 bases, with 16 bases left between them. In DNA form, the CDR3 reads TGTGCCAGCAGCGTAACGGACGGCGCTCTCCACGAGCAGTACTTC. This gives the protein CASSVTDGALHEQYF.

There are a few counts of this clonotype. The chain carries TRBV6-2 or TRBV6-3 and TRBJ1-1, with D possibly TRBD1 on 6 matching bases. The germline V gene has CDR1 MNHEY and CDR2 SVGEGT. The V and J ends lost 8 bases and 3 bases respectively, with 16 bases between them. The CDR3 sequence is 14 residues long. The DNA for the CDR3 is TGTGCCAGCTGCAACTACAGGGACGACACTGAAGCTTTCTTT. Encoded protein: CASCNYRDDTEAFF.

V usage is TRBV30 and J usage is TRBJ1-1; maybe TRBD1 (5 bases). V was trimmed by 5 bases and J by 8 bases, leaving 9 bases between them. The CDR3 is made up of 10 amino acids. The germline gives CDR1 GTSNPN, CDR2 SVGIG (reference sequence). The CDR3 spells CAWDRGEAFF. Written as DNA, the CDR3 is TGTGCCTGGGACCGGGGCGAAGCTTTCTTT. The variable domain in full, completed from reference TRBV30 and TRBJ1-1, reads SQTIHQWPATLVQPVGSPLSLECTVEGTSNPNLYWYRQAAGRGLQLLFYSVGIGQISSEVPQNLSASRPQDRQFILSSKKLLLSDSGFYLCAWDRGEAFFGQGTRLTVV.

The rearrangement links TRBV2 to TRBJ2-7; D may be TRBD2 (5 bases). V was pared by 3 bases and J by 2 bases, with 14 bases between. This CDR3 has 15 residues. Germline loops: CDR1 SNHLY, CDR2 FYNNEI. This CDR3 reads CASSDGDFGAYEQYF. CDR3 DNA sequence: TGTGCCAGCAGTGACGGGGATTTTGGGGCCTACGAGCAGTACTTC.

This clonotype was counted only a few times. The V and J genes are TRBV5-1 and TRBJ2-1; 9 bases align to TRBD2. Germline-derived CDR1 and CDR2 are SGHRS and YFSETQ. The CDR3 consists of 14 residues. V was clipped by 4 bases and J by 8 bases; unmatched bases: 7. CDR3 sequence reads: CASSTGLAVHEQFF. CDR3 sequence (DNA): TGCGCCAGCAGCACGGGACTAGCTGTCCATGAGCAGTTCTTC.

The chain is built from TRBV7-3 and TRBJ2-5; no definite D call. V shed 1 base and J shed 5 bases, with 11 bases lying between them. Germline V CDR1 and CDR2: SGHTA, FQGTGA. This CDR3 has 14 residues. CDR3 sequence: CASSLNGRRETQYF. The DNA of the CDR3 is TGTGCCAGCAGCTTAAACGGCAGGCGGGAGACCCAGTACTTC.

The chain couples TRBV14 to TRBJ1-1; 8 positions agree with TRBD1. Trimming removed 1 base from V and 2 bases from J; junction bases left unmatched: 3. The CDR3 is 15 residues long. Germline V lookup: CDR1 SGHDN, CDR2 FVKESK. The DNA for the CDR3 is TGTGCCAGCAGCCAAGCCGGGACAGGCAACACTGAAGCTTTCTTT. Translated: CASSQAGTGNTEAFF.

In its sample, this clonotype was seen a few times. The rearrangement joins TRBV9 to TRBJ2-7, with D hard to call. The CDR3 is made up of 13 amino acids. The V gene lost 2 bases and the J gene lost 3 bases, with 9 bases spanning the gap. Germline V gene lookup returns CDR1 SGDLS and CDR2 YYNGEE. The CDR3 bases are TGTGCCAGCAGCGTTGGCCTGAACTACGAGCAGTACTTC. Its protein product is CASSVGLNYEQYF.

This clonotype turned up a few times. The V call is TRBV7-2, the J call TRBJ1-1, with D perhaps TRBD1 (6 bases). The CDR3 runs to 14 residues. The germline V gene encodes CDR1 SGHTA and CDR2 FQGNSA. The germline V and J ends were trimmed by 0 bases and 4 bases, with 9 bases remaining between them. The CDR3 DNA is TGTGCCAGCAGCTTAGCACAGGGTATCACTGAAGCTTTCTTT. Its translation is CASSLAQGITEAFF.

The chain is built from TRBV9 and TRBJ2-7; 7 positions match TRBD1. The CDR3 runs 13 residues. V lost 4 bases and J lost 5; bases outside the gene matches: 6. CDR1 SGDLS and CDR2 YYNGEE come from the germline V gene. The CDR3 region has the DNA TGTGCCAGCAGCCCGACAGGGACCGACGAGCAGTACTTC. Amino acid sequence: CASSPTGTDEQYF.

The V call is TRBV20-1, the J call TRBJ1-5; D gene ambiguous. V shed 6 bases and J shed 4 bases, with 13 bases lying between them. This CDR3 has 13 residues. Per the germline V gene, CDR1 is DFQATT and CDR2 is SNEGSKA (reference sequence). The CDR3 is CSAGPTVNQPQHF. For the CDR3, the DNA is TGCAGTGCAGGCCCGACGGTTAATCAGCCCCAGCATTTT.

This clonotype was seen ten or more times. Written as DNA, the CDR3 is TGTGCCAGCAGACCCGGACAGGGATGGGTCGTGAACACTGAAGCTTTCTTT. Protein product: CASRPGQGWVVNTEAFF. This rearrangement joins TRBV6-1 to TRBJ1-1; 8 bases match TRBD1. Germline V gene lookup returns CDR1 MNHNS and CDR2 SASEGT. V was clipped by 6 bases and J by 0 bases; unmatched bases: 12. The length of the CDR3 is 17 residues.

The V call is TRBV4-1, the J call TRBJ1-1, with TRBD1 as a possible D gene (6 bases). The germline V gene has CDR1 MGHRA and CDR2 YSYEKL. This CDR3 has 15 amino acids. V lost 4 bases, J lost 1 base, and 13 bases lay in between. Here the CDR3 DNA reads TGCGCCAGCAGCCGCCAATTGGGACAGAACACTGAAGCTTTCTTT. This sequence encodes CASSRQLGQNTEAFF.

A few counts support this clonotype. The chain combines TRBV18 with TRBJ2-1, with D uncertain. The germline V gene encodes CDR1 KGHSH and CDR2 LQKENI. The CDR3 sequence is 14 residues long. Trimming removed 4 bases at V and 0 bases at J, with 7 bases between. This chain's CDR3 is CASSLSDSYNEQFF. The DNA of the CDR3 is TGTGCCAGCTCACTTAGTGACTCCTACAATGAGCAGTTCTTC.

The genes are TRBV24-1 and TRBJ1-1; unclear D gene. V lost 4 bases and J lost 6, with 11 bases in between. The CDR3 covers 13 residues. Germline V gives CDR1 KGHDR, CDR2 SFDVKD. For the CDR3, the DNA is TGTGCCACCAGTGACTGGGCTCGCGCTGAAGCTTTCTTT. Its protein is CATSDWARAEAFF.

The V and J genes are TRBV9 and TRBJ2-3; 8 bases are a match to TRBD2. Trimming at V came to 0 bases and at J to 3 bases, leaving 12 bases not matched to a gene. In germline, CDR1 is SGDLS, CDR2 YYNGEE. The CDR3 consists of 18 residues. CDR3 bases: TGTGCCAGCAGCGTAGGGGTAGCGGGAAGGGCCCTAACAGATACGCAGTATTTT. Its protein is CASSVGVAGRALTDTQYF. Supplemented by reference TRBV9 and TRBJ2-3, the full variable domain reads DSGVTQTPKHLITATGQRVTLRCSPRSGDLSVYWYQQSLDQGLQFLIQYYNGEERAKGNILERFSAQQFPDLHSELNLSSLELGDSALYFCASSVGVAGRALTDTQYFGPGTRLTVL.

This clonotype appeared many times. The genes are TRBV12-3 or TRBV12-4 and TRBJ2-6, with a tentative D call TRBD1 (6 bases). Between the trimmed V and J ends, which lost 5 bases and 1 base, there was a span of 12 bases. The CDR3 covers 16 residues. As DNA, the CDR3 is TGTGCCAGCAGTGTCGGGACAAGGTCTGGGGCCAACGTCCTGACTTTC. Translation gives CASSVGTRSGANVLTF.

This clonotype was seen only a few times. The chain combines TRBV29-1 with TRBJ2-3; D might be TRBD2 (6 bases). V lost 4 bases, J lost 0 bases, and 11 bases lay in between. CDR1 is SQVTM and CDR2 is ANQGSEA in the germline V gene. This CDR3 contains 14 residues. The CDR3 region has the DNA TGCAGCGTTGCGGGGGAAACTAGCACAGATACGCAGTATTTT. Protein: CSVAGETSTDTQYF.

There are a few counts of this clonotype. The chain uses TRBV7-9 and TRBJ2-1, with a possible D match to TRBD2 (5 bases). The CDR3 is 13 amino acids. Trimming cost V 4 bases and J 6 bases, with 10 bases left between them. The germline V gene has CDR1 SEHNR and CDR2 FQNEAQ (reference sequence). The CDR3 DNA sequence: TGTGCCAGCAGCTCACCTAGCAGCAATGAGCAGTTCTTC. Translating it yields CASSSPSSNEQFF.

This clonotype was seen many times. V is TRBV25-1 and J is TRBJ2-1, with 13 bases matching TRBD2. The CDR3 has 14 residues. The germline V gene encodes CDR1 MGHDK and CDR2 SYGVNS. After removal of 3 bases from V and 11 bases from J, the junction contained 4 bases not matched to a gene. The CDR3 DNA reads TGTGCCAGCAGTGACGGGACTAGCGGGGCCAAGCAGTTCTTC. Translated: CASSDGTSGAKQFF.

The rearrangement joins TRBV7-9 to TRBJ2-7; a weak D match, TRBD2 (7 bases). V lost 7 bases to trimming and J lost 7 bases, with 11 bases between them. This CDR3 is 11 amino acids long. CDR1 is SEHNR, CDR2 FQNEAQ, per germline (reference sequence). Here the CDR3 reads CASTSGTEQYF. As DNA, the CDR3 is TGTGCCAGCACCAGCGGGACAGAGCAGTACTTC. Full variable domain (missing parts from reference TRBV7-9 and TRBJ2-7): DTGVSQNPRHKITKRGQNVTFRCDPISEHNRLYWYRQTLGQGPEFLTYFQNEAQLEKSRLLSDRFSAERPKGSFSTLEIQRTEQGDSAMYLCASTSGTEQYFGPGTRLTVT.